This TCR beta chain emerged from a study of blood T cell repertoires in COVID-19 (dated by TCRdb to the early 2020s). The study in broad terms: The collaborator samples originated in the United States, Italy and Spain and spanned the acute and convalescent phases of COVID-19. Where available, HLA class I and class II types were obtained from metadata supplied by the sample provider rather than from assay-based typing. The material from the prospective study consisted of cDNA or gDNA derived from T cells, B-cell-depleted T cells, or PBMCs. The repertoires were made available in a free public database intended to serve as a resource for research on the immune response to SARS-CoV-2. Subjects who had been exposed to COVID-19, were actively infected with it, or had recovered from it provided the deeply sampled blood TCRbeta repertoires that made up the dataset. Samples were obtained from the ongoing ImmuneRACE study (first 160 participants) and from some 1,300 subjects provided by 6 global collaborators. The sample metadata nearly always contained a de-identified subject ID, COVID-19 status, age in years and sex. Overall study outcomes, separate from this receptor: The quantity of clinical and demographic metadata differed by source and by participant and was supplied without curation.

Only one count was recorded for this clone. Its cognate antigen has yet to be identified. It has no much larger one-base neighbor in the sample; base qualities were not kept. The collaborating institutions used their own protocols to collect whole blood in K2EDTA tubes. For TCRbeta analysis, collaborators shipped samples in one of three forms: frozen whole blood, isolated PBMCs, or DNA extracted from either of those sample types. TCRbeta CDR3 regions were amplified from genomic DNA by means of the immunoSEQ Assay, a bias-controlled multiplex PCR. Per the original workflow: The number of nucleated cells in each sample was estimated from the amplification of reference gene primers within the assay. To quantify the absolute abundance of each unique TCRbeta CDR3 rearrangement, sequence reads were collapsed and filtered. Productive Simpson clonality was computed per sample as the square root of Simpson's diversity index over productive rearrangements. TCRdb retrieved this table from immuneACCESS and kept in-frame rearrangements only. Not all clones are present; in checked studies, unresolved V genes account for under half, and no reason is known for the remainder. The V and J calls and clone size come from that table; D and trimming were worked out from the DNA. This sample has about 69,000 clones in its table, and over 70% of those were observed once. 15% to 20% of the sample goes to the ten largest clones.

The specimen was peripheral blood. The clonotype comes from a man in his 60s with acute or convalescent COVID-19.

The nucleotide sequence reads TGTGCCAGTAGTGCCAGGGGGAGTACTGAAGCTTTCTTT. Protein translation: CASSARGSTEAFF. Rearrangement joined TRBV19 to TRBJ1-1; TRBD1 agrees with 7 junctional bases. The CDR3 spans 13 residues, from the cysteine through the phenylalanine. The read is trimmed to its CDR3 DNA, 39 bases read in frame from base 1. As encoded in the germline V gene (reference sequence), CDR1 is LNHDA while CDR2 is SQIVND. After removal of 5 bases from V and 5 bases from J, the junction retains 5 bases not matched to a gene.